A selection of T cell receptor beta chains follows, all from one sample in a study of cytomegalovirus exposure and HLA in healthy donors. Assay used: immunoSEQ multiplex PCR; TCRdb lists only in-frame clones, some missing. The table has around 93,000 clones, 85% seen once. The sequencing sample was made of PBMCs. The receptors here all came from a man aged 18 to 30 in good health and CMV-seropositive. Both conserved end residues are part of each CDR3. D genes are given only for firm matches. Size tells how often a clone was seen (once, few, many) or the class of an expanded clone, and some rows leave it out.

abundance	v_gene	d_gene	j_gene	CDR3nt	CDR3aa
-	TRBV4-1	TRBD2	TRBJ2-3	TGCGCCAGCAGCCCCGGGCGTGCTAGCGGGACTCGGGACACAGATACGCAGTATTTT	CASSPGRASGTRDTDTQYF
-	TRBV29-1	-	TRBJ1-3	TGCAGCGTTGAAGTCAGGGTTCCCACCGCCTCTGGAAACACCATATATTTT	CSVEVRVPTASGNTIYF
-	TRBV13	TRBD1	TRBJ2-1	TGTGCCAGCAGCTTAATACAGGGGGCCCGTGATGAGCAGTTCTTC	CASSLIQGARDEQFF
-	TRBV29-1	TRBD2	TRBJ2-1	TGCAGCGTTTCCGAGCGGGAGCACAATGAGCAGTTCTTC	CSVSEREHNEQFF
-	TRBV11-2	TRBD2	TRBJ2-1	TGTGCCAGCAGCTTGGAAACTAGCGGGGACGACAATGAGCAGTTCTTC	CASSLETSGDDNEQFF
few	TRBV7-9	TRBD2	TRBJ2-1	TGTGCCAGCAGCTTATCTGGGAGTTTAGCGGGAGGGGAGTTCTTC	CASSLSGSLAGGEFF
once	TRBV7-9	TRBD1	TRBJ1-5	TGTGCCAGCAGCTTAGAGACAGGGTTTAGGCTCAATCAGCCCCAGCATTTT	CASSLETGFRLNQPQHF
-	TRBV18	TRBD1	TRBJ1-3	TGTGCCAGCTCACCCCTTCGACAGGGTCTGGGAGACACCATATATTTT	CASSPLRQGLGDTIYF
-	TRBV18	TRBD1	TRBJ2-3	TGTGCCAGCTCACCGGACAGGGGGGCAGATACGCAGTATTTT	CASSPDRGADTQYF
-	TRBV25-1	-	TRBJ1-2	TGTGCCAGCAGTAGGCTAGACAGTTTCGATGGCTACACCTTC	CASSRLDSFDGYTF
-	TRBV11-2	TRBD1	TRBJ2-1	TGTGCCAGCAGCTTGCGTAGGACAGGGCAGTTCTTC	CASSLRRTGQFF
-	TRBV19	TRBD2	TRBJ2-7	TGTGCCAGTCTGATCTTTTGGGACAGCAGGAAGCCGGTAGCGGGAGCCACGTACGAGCAGTACTTC	CASLIFWDSRKPVAGATYEQYF
-	TRBV7-3	-	TRBJ1-1	TGTGCCAGCAGCTTAGGAGGGGGGGGGACTGAAGCTTTCTTT	CASSLGGGGTEAFF
-	TRBV7-2	-	TRBJ2-7	TGTGCCAGCAGCTCAGGGCCATGGGACGAGCAGTACTTC	CASSSGPWDEQYF
-	TRBV4-1	TRBD2	TRBJ2-3	TGCGCCAGCAGCTCCACTAGCGGGACAGATACGCAGTATTTT	CASSSTSGTDTQYF
-	TRBV6-1	-	TRBJ1-5	TGTGCCAGCAGTGAAGCGGTCACAGCTAGCAATCAGCCCCAGCATTTT	CASSEAVTASNQPQHF
-	TRBV9	-	TRBJ1-1	TGTGCCAGCAGCTCCGGAGGGGGGGTTGAAGCTTTCTTT	CASSSGGGVEAFF
-	TRBV4-1	-	TRBJ1-3	TGCGCCAGCAGCCGCGCAGGCTCTGGAAACACCATATATTTT	CASSRAGSGNTIYF
-	TRBV5-1	-	TRBJ1-1	TGCGCCAGCAGCGCAGAAATTAGGGGGACTGAAGCTTTCTTT	CASSAEIRGTEAFF
few	TRBV10-3	TRBD1	TRBJ2-6	TGTGCCATCAGCCCGGGACAGGGGAGCTCTGGGGCCAACGTCCTGACTTTC	CAISPGQGSSGANVLTF
-	TRBV6-5	-	TRBJ1-1	TGTGCCAGCAGAGACGACCGAGCGGGTCCTGAAGCTTTCTTT	CASRDDRAGPEAFF
-	TRBV2	-	TRBJ2-7	TGTGCCAGCAGTCCTCAGGGCTACGAGCAGTACTTC	CASSPQGYEQYF
few	TRBV6-5	TRBD1	TRBJ1-2	TGTGCCAGCAGTTACTCGACAGGGGCAGGGTATGGCTACACCTTC	CASSYSTGAGYGYTF
-	TRBV28	-	TRBJ1-5	TGTGCCAGCAGCCTAACAGAATTCAATCAGCCCCAGCATTTT	CASSLTEFNQPQHF
-	TRBV2	-	TRBJ1-1	TGTGCCAGCAGTGAGGCGCAGATTCTGGCTCGGGCTGAAGCTTTCTTT	CASSEAQILARAEAFF
-	TRBV5-6	TRBD1	TRBJ2-1	TGTGCCAGCAGCTTTGGGACAGGGATGGGGAATGAGCAGTTCTTC	CASSFGTGMGNEQFF
once	TRBV12-5	TRBD2	TRBJ2-5	TGTGCTAGTGGTGGGGGGGGTAAAGAGACCCAGTACTTC	CASGGGGKETQYF
-	TRBV11-2	-	TRBJ1-3	TGTGCCAGCAGCCACACAGGGCATGGAAACACCATATATTTT	CASSHTGHGNTIYF
-	TRBV28	TRBD2	TRBJ2-7	TGTGCCAGCAGGCCACACCCCGCCAAGGGTGGGAGGGACGAGCAGTACTTC	CASRPHPAKGGRDEQYF
-	TRBV6-5	-	TRBJ1-1	TGTGCCACGCAGGAACTTAACACTGAAGCTTTCTTT	CATQELNTEAFF
-	TRBV20-1	TRBD1	TRBJ1-2	TGCAGTAGGGGACAGGGGTATGGCTACACCTTC	CSRGQGYGYTF
once	TRBV7-9	-	TRBJ2-7	TGTGCCAGCAGCCGGGGGTACCACGAGCAGTACTTC	CASSRGYHEQYF
-	TRBV9	-	TRBJ2-5	TGTGCCAGCAGCGTAGGCCCCCAGGGCGGAGAGACCCAGTACTTC	CASSVGPQGGETQYF
-	TRBV6-1	-	TRBJ2-7	TGTGCCAGCAGCCTCAGGGAGGTGGAGCAGTACTTC	CASSLREVEQYF
once	TRBV5-1	TRBD2	TRBJ2-1	TGCGCCAGCAGCACGGGACTAATCTACAATGAGCAGTTCTTC	CASSTGLIYNEQFF
-	TRBV27	-	TRBJ2-2	TGTGCCAGCAGTTTCGGCTCGGGTGTTGCGAACACCGGGGAGCTGTTTTTT	CASSFGSGVANTGELFF
-	TRBV2	TRBD1	TRBJ2-5	TGTGCCAGCGCCGTGACAGGGGGCGCGGGTGAGACCCAGTACTTC	CASAVTGGAGETQYF
-	TRBV29-1	TRBD2	TRBJ2-1	TGCAGCGTTGAAGCGGGAGGCCCCTACAATGAGCAGTTCTTC	CSVEAGGPYNEQFF
-	TRBV30	-	TRBJ1-5	TGTGCCTGGAGTGATCAGGGATATCAGCCCCAGCATTTT	CAWSDQGYQPQHF
once	TRBV6-1	-	TRBJ2-5	TGTGCCAGCAGTGCAGATGTGGACGGGGTTTGGGAGACCCAGTACTTC	CASSADVDGVWETQYF
-	TRBV29-1	-	TRBJ1-5	TGCAGCGTTGAAGATGGGGCGGATAGCAATCAGCCCCAGCATTTT	CSVEDGADSNQPQHF
-	TRBV5-6	TRBD2	TRBJ2-1	TGTGCCAGCAGCTTGGAGAAGTGGGGACTAGTCAAGGGGCACAATGAGCAGTTCTTC	CASSLEKWGLVKGHNEQFF
-	TRBV20-1	-	TRBJ2-7	TGCAGTGCTAACAACTACGAGCAGTACTTC	CSANNYEQYF